Below, 29 T cell receptor beta chains from the same sample are listed, as sequenced in a study of shared clonotypes between healthy human individuals. Sequenced by immunoSEQ multiplex PCR; TCRdb stores in-frame clones only, minus some. This sample carries a few hundred thousand clones, 95% to 96% of them seen once, and the ten largest clones take 0.1% to 0.11%. Naive CD8 cells lacked CD45RO, underwent positive selection for CCR7 and left out terminally differentiated effector memory CD45RA+ cells. Sample: naive CD8+ T cells sorted from blood. Every receptor here comes from a young woman in good health.

This chain connects TRBV2 to TRBJ2-1; a weak D match, TRBD2 (5 bases). V was cut by 7 bases and J by 0 bases, with 10 bases left in between. The germline V gene has CDR1 SNHLY and CDR2 FYNNEI. The CDR3 is made up of 14 amino acids. CDR3 loop: CASTNGDSYNEQFF. CDR3 nucleotides: TGTGCCAGCACGAACGGGGACTCCTACAATGAGCAGTTCTTC.

A single count supports this clone. V and J are TRBV7-8 and TRBJ2-1; no reliable D call. The length of the CDR3 is 11 residues. Germline CDR1 and CDR2: SGHVS and FQNEAQ. Deletions cut 1 base from V and 9 bases from J, with 4 bases between. The CDR3 is CASSLGGEQFF. In nucleotides, the CDR3 is TGTGCCAGCAGCTTAGGTGGTGAGCAGTTCTTC.

The chain carries TRBV19 and TRBJ1-5; D is unclear. This CDR3 is built from 11 residues. The V end was cut by 5 bases, the J end by 13 bases, with 12 bases between. Germline-derived CDR1 and CDR2 are LNHDA and SQIVND (reference sequence). The CDR3 loop is CASSLGQWQHF. The CDR3, as DNA: TGTGCCAGTAGTCTGGGCCAATGGCAGCATTTT.

This rearrangement joins TRBV27 to TRBJ2-7; 8 bases agree with TRBD2. Germline V gene lookup returns CDR1 MNHEY and CDR2 SMNVEV (reference sequence). The V segment lost 8 bases and the J segment 4 bases; nucleotides outside the gene matches: 7. The CDR3 runs to 13 residues. CDR3 sequence (DNA): TGTGCCAGCGGGCCGGGACTAGTATACGAGCAGTACTTC. Translation gives CASGPGLVYEQYF.

V is TRBV11-3 and J is TRBJ2-1; no definite D call. Germline assignment: CDR1 SGHNT and CDR2 YENEEA. Trimming pared 2 bases from V and 8 bases from J, leaving 10 bases between. The CDR3 runs to 13 residues. CDR3 loop: CASSLQAADEQFF. The CDR3 DNA follows: TGTGCCAGCAGCTTACAGGCGGCCGATGAGCAGTTCTTC.

Here the CDR3 reads CASSLVDGGRIDEQYF. CDR3 in DNA: TGTGCCAGCAGCTTGGTAGACGGCGGGAGAATCGACGAGCAGTACTTC. The chain couples TRBV5-4 to TRBJ2-7, with 7 positions matching TRBD2. The CDR3 has 16 residues. Per germline, CDR1 SGHNT and CDR2 YYREEE (reference sequence). V shed 0 bases, J shed 5 bases, and the junction held 11 bases outside the gene matches.

V is TRBV27 and J is TRBJ1-5; no clear D. Trimming removed 2 bases from V and 3 bases from J, with 5 bases in between. The CDR3 runs 13 residues. The germline CDR1 and CDR2 sequences are MNHEY and SMNVEV (reference sequence). Here the CDR3 reads CASSLADNQPQHF. CDR3 DNA sequence: TGTGCCAGCAGTTTAGCGGACAATCAGCCCCAGCATTTT.

This chain links TRBV2 with TRBJ2-1; D call uncertain. The germline gives CDR1 SNHLY, CDR2 FYNNEI. The CDR3 extends over 16 amino acids. Trimming stripped 6 bases from V and 2 bases from J, with 17 bases between. CDR3 bases: TGTGCCAGCAGGTCCCCCACAAAAAGCACCTACAATGAGCAGTTCTTC. It is translated as CASRSPTKSTYNEQFF.

The J gene is TRBJ2-7, the V gene TRBV11-2, with 11 bases aligning to TRBD2. J was trimmed by 1 base and V by 1 base; bases with no gene match: 6. The CDR3 loop spans 17 amino acids. CDR1 SGHAT and CDR2 FQNNGV come from the germline V gene. Written as DNA, the CDR3 is TGTGCCAGCAGCTTAGTTTCCACTAGCGGGAGTTCCTACGAGCAGTACTTC. It is translated as CASSLVSTSGSSYEQYF.

The chain carries TRBV27 and TRBJ1-1, with D uncertain. The CDR3 length is 13 residues. V lost 5 bases, J lost 0 bases, and 7 bases lay in between. Germline CDR1 reads MNHEY; CDR2 reads SMNVEV (reference sequence). The CDR3 loop reads CASSLYMNTEAFF. The CDR3 DNA reads TGTGCCAGCAGTCTCTACATGAACACTGAAGCTTTCTTT.

The J gene is TRBJ2-3, the V gene TRBV11-2; 9 positions match TRBD2. The CDR3 has 16 residues. From germline, CDR1 is SGHAT and CDR2 FQNNGV. The J segment lost 0 bases and the V segment lost 1 base, leaving 2 bases of the junction unmatched. CDR3 bases: TGTGCCAGCAGCTTAGCACTAGCGGGTAGCACAGATACGCAGTATTTT. Its translation: CASSLALAGSTDTQYF.

Regarding this clone: Other nucleotide sequences in the sample specify the same CDR3. CDR3 bases: TGTGCCAGCAGCTTAGACGGTAACTATGGCTACACCTTC. It translates to CASSLDGNYGYTF. This chain uses TRBV11-2 with TRBJ1-2; D unclear. The CDR3 spans 13 residues. CDR1 is SGHAT, CDR2 FQNNGV, per germline. The ends were cut back, 0 bases at V and 1 base at J, with 3 bases in the middle.

This chain joins TRBV27 and TRBJ2-2; D not certain. The CDR3 is 14 amino acids. V was cut by 4 bases and J by 5 bases, with 11 bases left in between. The germline V gene has CDR1 MNHEY and CDR2 SMNVEV (reference sequence). The CDR3 region is CASSSMARTGELFF. The CDR3 coding sequence is TGTGCCAGCAGTTCTATGGCGAGGACCGGGGAGCTGTTTTTT.

The chain combines TRBV4-1 with TRBJ2-3, with 12 bases matching TRBD2. The V gene's germline CDR1 is MGHRA and CDR2 YSYEKL. The CDR3 runs 17 residues. The trim removed 1 base at V and 4 bases at J, leaving 6 bases unmatched. The CDR3 region has the DNA TGCGCCAGCAGCCAAGTCATTGCTAGCGGGAGGGCAGATACGCAGTATTTT. This sequence encodes CASSQVIASGRADTQYF.

This chain links TRBV21-1 with TRBJ2-5. TRBV21-1 is assigned pseudogene status. The CDR3 runs to 12 residues. DNA for the CDR3: TGTGCCAGCAGCGGTTTAGTAGGGGAGCAGTACTTC. It specifies CASSGLVGEQYF.

The chain has TRBV7-9 and TRBJ1-1, with no clear D. CDR1 is SEHNR, CDR2 FQNEAQ, per germline (reference sequence). CDR3 length: 14 residues. V was shortened by 0 bases and J by 0 bases, with 5 bases between the two germline ends. The CDR3: CASSLAALNTEAFF. The CDR3 DNA sequence: TGTGCCAGCAGCTTAGCTGCTTTGAACACTGAAGCTTTCTTT.

This chain links TRBV21-1 with TRBJ1-4. TRBV21-1 is flagged as a pseudogene. CDR3 length equals 16 residues. DNA of the CDR3: TGTGCCAGCAGCAAAGCGTATATGGGTAGGATTGAAAAACTGTTTTTT. Translating gives CASSKAYMGRIEKLFF.

The chain uses TRBV27 and TRBJ2-1; D call uncertain. Trimming left V 3 bases short and J 4 bases short, with 7 bases between. This CDR3 has 13 residues. Per germline, CDR1 MNHEY and CDR2 SMNVEV (reference sequence). CDR3 bases: TGTGCCAGCAGTTTGTGGTTTTACAATGAGCAGTTCTTC. As protein: CASSLWFYNEQFF.

V usage is TRBV19 and J usage is TRBJ1-1; a possible D gene is TRBD1 (6 bases). This CDR3 comprises 15 residues. V was clipped by 7 bases and J by 0 bases, with 15 bases between them. CDR1 is LNHDA and CDR2 is SQIVND in the germline V gene (reference sequence). In DNA, the CDR3 is TGTGCCAGTACCGCAGGGGTGGGTATGAACACTGAAGCTTTCTTT. Amino acids: CASTAGVGMNTEAFF. Full variable domain (outside the CDR3, taken from reference TRBV19 and TRBJ1-1): DGGITQSPKYLFRKEGQNVTLSCEQNLNHDAMYWYRQDPGQGLRLIYYSQIVNDFQKGDIAEGYSVSREKKESFPLTVTSAQKNPTAFYLCASTAGVGMNTEAFFGQGTRLTVV.

V gene TRBV7-6 combines with J gene TRBJ2-1; D unclear. V lost 7 bases and J lost 6, with 10 bases in between. CDR3 length: 12 residues. Germline CDR1 reads SGHVS; CDR2 reads FNYEAQ. CDR3 in amino acids: CASMGPLNEQFF. The CDR3 DNA sequence: TGTGCCAGCATGGGCCCCCTCAATGAGCAGTTCTTC.

This clone was seen more than once but under ten times. At the DNA level, this CDR3 is encoded by other sequences in the same sample as well. This chain joins TRBV5-4 and TRBJ2-5; the D is unclear. The ends were cut back, 0 bases at V and 3 bases at J, with 6 bases in the middle. The germline CDR1 and CDR2 sequences are SGHNT and YYREEE (reference sequence). The CDR3 is 13 amino acids. The CDR3 protein is CASSLVAEETQYF. The CDR3 DNA reads TGTGCCAGCAGCTTGGTGGCGGAAGAGACCCAGTACTTC. The full variable domain, in which reference TRBV5-4 and TRBJ2-5 provide the parts outside the CDR3, is ETGVTQSPTHLIKTRGQQVTLRCSSQSGHNTVSWYQQALGQGPQFIFQYYREEENGRGNFPPRFSGLQFPNYSSELNVNALELDDSALYLCASSLVAEETQYFGPGTRLLVL.

The rearrangement uses TRBV2 and TRBJ2-7; 13 positions match TRBD2. V lost 5 bases to trimming and J lost 1 base; unmatched junction nucleotides: 5. The germline CDR1 and CDR2 sequences are SNHLY and FYNNEI. The CDR3 spans 16 residues. The CDR3 bases are TGTGCCAGCAGTACCCGGACTAGCGGGGGATCCTACGAGCAGTACTTC. It yields the protein CASSTRTSGGSYEQYF.

The genes are TRBV5-4 and TRBJ2-3; TRBD2 aligns across 7 bases. V shed 2 bases, J shed 0 bases, and the junction held 15 bases outside the gene matches. Germline CDR1 SGHNT, CDR2 YYREEE (reference sequence). The CDR3 consists of 19 residues. Written as DNA, the CDR3 is TGTGCCAGCAGCTTAAGGAGCGGGGAGTCGCTCTCTAGCACAGATACGCAGTATTTT. This codes for CASSLRSGESLSSTDTQYF.

V and J are TRBV9 and TRBJ2-1, with TRBD2 identical over 7 bases. CDR1 SGDLS and CDR2 YYNGEE come from the germline V gene. With V trimmed by 1 base and J by 3 bases, 4 bases remained unmatched. The CDR3 spans 15 residues. For the CDR3, the DNA is TGTGCCAGCAGCGTAAGAGGGACTAACTACAATGAGCAGTTCTTC. Protein: CASSVRGTNYNEQFF.

The chain links TRBV5-6 to TRBJ2-1, with D maybe TRBD1 (6 bases). The CDR3 loop spans 18 amino acids. V lost 0 bases to trimming and J lost 0 bases, with 16 bases between them. Per germline, CDR1 SGHDT and CDR2 YYEEEE. CDR3 sequence: CASSLVQGPISSYNEQFF. In DNA form, the CDR3 reads TGTGCCAGCAGCTTGGTCCAGGGGCCAATAAGCTCCTACAATGAGCAGTTCTTC.

CDR3 in amino acids: CASRFPGQPQHF. The CDR3 nucleotides are TGTGCCAGCAGGTTCCCCGGTCAGCCCCAGCATTTT. This sequence joins TRBV27 and TRBJ1-5; D is unresolved. CDR1 and CDR2 (germline): MNHEY, SMNVEV (reference sequence). The length of the CDR3 is 12 residues. V lost 6 bases, J lost 6 bases, and 9 bases lay in between.

The chain carries TRBV5-6 and TRBJ2-1, with a weak D call TRBD1 (6 bases). The CDR3 loop spans 15 amino acids. V lost 0 bases, J lost 4 bases, and 11 bases lay in between. Germline CDR1 SGHDT, CDR2 YYEEEE. Here the CDR3 reads CASSLGPDRYNEQFF. CDR3 DNA sequence: TGTGCCAGCAGCTTGGGCCCTGACAGGTACAATGAGCAGTTCTTC.

V usage is TRBV6-5 and J usage is TRBJ2-1; D call uncertain. V was clipped by 2 bases and J by 2 bases, with 7 bases between them. CDR3 length: 14 residues. Germline CDR1 and CDR2: MNHEY and SVGAGI. This CDR3 reads CASSYGMAYNEQFF. Written as DNA, the CDR3 is TGTGCCAGCAGTTACGGAATGGCCTACAATGAGCAGTTCTTC.

CDR3 sequence reads: CASSLAGVRDYGYTF. The CDR3 DNA sequence: TGTGCCAGCAGCTTAGCCGGGGTTAGGGACTATGGCTACACCTTC. The rearrangement uses TRBV7-8 and TRBJ1-2; no reliable D call. The CDR3 totals 15 residues. With 0 bases removed from V and 3 bases from J, the gap between germline ends came to 11 bases. Germline V lookup: CDR1 SGHVS, CDR2 FQNEAQ.